This TCR beta chain is from a study of T-cell reconstitution after alpha-beta-depleted transplantation in children. Overall study findings and caveats: In patients about two months after transplant, alpha-beta T cells reportedly arose from several hundred expanded graft clones. Surviving recipient cells, namely T cells and thymic progenitors, were the source of high day-60 TCRbeta diversity in some patients. A year post-transplant, T-cell counts and diversity derived mostly from newly produced T cells.

Trimming stripped 3 bases from V and 6 bases from J, with 0 bases between. The CDR3 is 11 residues long. Per the germline V gene, CDR1 is SEHNR and CDR2 is FQNEAQ (reference sequence). Preparation of the TCRbeta library was carried out with unique molecular identifiers. Each CDR3 protein is one row after TCRdb ran MiXCR on the PCR reads. Here the sample spans some 150,000 distinct CDR3 sequences, 8% to 10% being singletons. This clonotype was observed at least ten times. Its antigen is as yet unknown. The receptor comes from a female patient aged 2 to 10 who had a stem cell transplant for congenital amegakaryocytic thrombocytopenia, so the T cells may come from the graft donor. Sequencing was performed on PBMCs, mostly from graft donor cells, taken 180 days after TCRalphabeta/CD19-depleted stem cell transplant. This rearrangement joins TRBV7-9 to TRBJ1-6; D not resolved. The DNA of the CDR3 is TGTGCCAGCAGCTTTAATTCACCCCTCCACTTT. It specifies CASSFNSPLHF. The full variable domain, in which reference TRBV7-9 and TRBJ1-6 provide the parts outside the CDR3, is DTGVSQNPRHKITKRGQNVTFRCDPISEHNRLYWYRQTLGQGPEFLTYFQNEAQLEKSRLLSDRFSAERPKGSFSTLEIQRTEQGDSAMYLCASSFNSPLHFGNGTRLTVT.